The rows below give T cell receptor beta chains drawn from one sample of a study of T cell changes during pregnancy in multiple sclerosis. TCRdb's table, derived via immunoSEQ multiplex PCR, lists solely in-frame clones and lacks some. The sample includes approximately 66,000 clones, 92% of them seen just once. Specimen: peripheral blood, collected in the third trimester of pregnancy. Receptors originate from a female donor in good health, enrolled as a control in a pregnancy study. The CDR3 runs from the conserved cysteine through the conserved F or W. The D gene is left open where the match is weak. The listing skips clone size in some rows; elsewhere it reads once, few, many or a size class.

clone size	J gene	V gene	D gene	CDR3 DNA	CDR3 protein
-	TRBJ1-2	TRBV6-1	-	TGTGCCAGCATGGTCTCAGGGGAGCGTGGCTACACCTTC	CASMVSGERGYTF
-	TRBJ2-7	TRBV7-2	TRBD2	TGTGCCAGCAGCTTAGAAGCGGGGGGTTACGAGCAGTACTTC	CASSLEAGGYEQYF
-	TRBJ2-5	TRBV6-6	-	TGTGCCAGCTCGGGACAATCCCTAGAGACCCAGTACTTC	CASSGQSLETQYF
-	TRBJ2-7	TRBV4-1	TRBD1	TGCGCCAGCAGCCAAATACCCGGGACAGGGGAGAACTACGAGCAGTACTTC	CASSQIPGTGENYEQYF
once	TRBJ2-3	TRBV7-2	TRBD2	TGTGCCAGCAGCGTTCTAGCGGGAGTAGATACGCAGTATTTT	CASSVLAGVDTQYF
-	TRBJ2-1	TRBV5-5	-	TGTGCCAGCACCCAAACTCTTCCGCCCGACAATGAGCAGTTCTTC	CASTQTLPPDNEQFF
once	TRBJ1-1	TRBV5-1	TRBD1	TGCGCCAGCACCCCGCTCCAACAGGGGGCTGGTAAAGCTTTCTTT	CASTPLQQGAGKAFF
-	TRBJ2-1	TRBV4-1	-	TGCGCCAGCAGCCAAGGATGGGCACAGTACAATGAGCAGTTCTTC	CASSQGWAQYNEQFF
-	TRBJ2-1	TRBV6-1	-	TGTGCCAGCAGTGAGGGCTTTGGATGGGAGCAGTTCTTC	CASSEGFGWEQFF
-	TRBJ1-1	TRBV29-1	-	TGCAGCGCCGTAACAGGGCCCATGAACACTGAAGCTTTCTTT	CSAVTGPMNTEAFF
few	TRBJ1-3	TRBV30	-	TGTGCCTGGAGTGTTAGCTCTGGAAACACCATATATTTT	CAWSVSSGNTIYF
-	TRBJ2-7	TRBV28	TRBD2	TGTGCCAGCAGGACACCGAGACTAGCGGGAACGACCTACGAGCAGTACTTC	CASRTPRLAGTTYEQYF
-	TRBJ1-2	TRBV6-1	-	TGTGCCAGCCTGGAGGTAGCTAACTATGGCTACACCTTC	CASLEVANYGYTF
-	TRBJ2-2	TRBV14	TRBD2	TGTGCCAGCAGCCAAGTCGGGACTAGCGGGAGTCTAACGTTCCGGGGGCTGTTTTTT	CASSQVGTSGSLTFRGLFF
-	TRBJ2-7	TRBV28	TRBD2	TGTGCCAGCACACTCGGGCTAGCGGGAACCTACGAGCAGTACTTC	CASTLGLAGTYEQYF
-	TRBJ2-3	TRBV20-1	-	TGCAGTGCTAGGACAGAAAGTACGCAGTATTTT	CSARTESTQYF
-	TRBJ2-5	TRBV5-4	-	TGTGCCAGCAGCCCCTTGAGGAGTGAAGAGACCCAGTACTTC	CASSPLRSEETQYF
-	TRBJ2-7	TRBV20-1	-	TGCAGTGCTGTCCAGGGCCGCGAGCAGTACTTC	CSAVQGREQYF
once	TRBJ2-6	TRBV7-3	TRBD1	TGTGCCAGCAGCTTAATGGGACAGGGTATACCTGGGGCCAACGTCCTGACTTTC	CASSLMGQGIPGANVLTF
-	TRBJ2-7	TRBV19	-	TGTGCCAGTAGTCCGACGGACGGGGCCTACGAGCAGTACTTC	CASSPTDGAYEQYF
-	TRBJ2-6	TRBV5-4	-	TGTGCCAGCAGCCTGCGAGGGGCCAACGTCCTGACTTTC	CASSLRGANVLTF
-	TRBJ1-1	TRBV19	-	TGTGCCAGTAGTATCTCCGTAATAAACACTGAAGCTTTCTTT	CASSISVINTEAFF
-	TRBJ2-7	TRBV6-1	TRBD1	TGTGCCAGCAGCGGACAGGGGGTGGGCGAGCAGTACTTC	CASSGQGVGEQYF
-	TRBJ2-3	TRBV27	TRBD1	TGTGCCAGCAGTTTTGGGATGGACAGGGCCGGAGATACGCAGTATTTT	CASSFGMDRAGDTQYF
-	TRBJ1-2	TRBV6-1	-	TGTGCCAGCAGTGAAGGCGGAGACTACACCTTC	CASSEGGDYTF
-	TRBJ2-7	TRBV5-1	TRBD2	TGCGCCAGCACCATGGGGGGTAGCGGGAGGTTAGACGAGCAGTACTTC	CASTMGGSGRLDEQYF
-	TRBJ1-2	TRBV19	-	TGTGCCAGTAGCGACAGGCAAATCTATGGCTACACCTTC	CASSDRQIYGYTF
-	TRBJ2-7	TRBV5-1	TRBD2	TGCGCCAGCAGCTTGTTCCTAGCGGGGGCCGGCTACGAGCAGTACTTC	CASSLFLAGAGYEQYF
-	TRBJ2-7	TRBV18	TRBD2	TGTGCCAGCTCACGTACTTTTGGACTAGCGGGGGGGCACTCCTACGAGCAGTACTTC	CASSRTFGLAGGHSYEQYF
once	TRBJ2-2	TRBV11-3	-	TGTGCCAGCAGCTTGTCTTCCGGGGAGCTGTTTTTT	CASSLSSGELFF
-	TRBJ2-3	TRBV11-3	-	TGTGCCAGCAGCCGGGGCACAGATACGCAGTATTTT	CASSRGTDTQYF
-	TRBJ2-2	TRBV29-1	-	TGCAGCGCCTGGACTACGAACACCGGGGAGCTGTTTTTT	CSAWTTNTGELFF
once	TRBJ2-7	TRBV4-1	TRBD1	TGCGCCAGCAGCCAAGAACAGGGGGCCTACGAGCAGTACTTC	CASSQEQGAYEQYF
-	TRBJ2-3	TRBV28	TRBD2	TGTGCCAGCAGTTCTAGCGGGAGGGCCGCAGATACGCAGTATTTT	CASSSSGRAADTQYF
-	TRBJ1-1	TRBV6-5	TRBD1	TGTGCCAGCAGTACACAACAGGGGTACACTGAAGCTTTCTTT	CASSTQQGYTEAFF
-	TRBJ1-2	TRBV30	-	TGTGCCTGGAGCCCAGGGTCGCATGGCTACACCTTC	CAWSPGSHGYTF
-	TRBJ2-1	TRBV6-1	TRBD1	TGTGCCAGCAGGCAGACAGGGTTAGTCTATGAGCAGTTCTTC	CASRQTGLVYEQFF
-	TRBJ2-5	TRBV6-1	TRBD2	TGTGCCAGCAGTGAAGTACGAATATTCACAACGGGGGGGCGAGAGACCCAGTACTTC	CASSEVRIFTTGGRETQYF
-	TRBJ2-7	TRBV6-5	TRBD2	TGTGCCAGCAGGGCGGGGGTCTACGAGCAGTACTTC	CASRAGVYEQYF
-	TRBJ2-3	TRBV5-4	TRBD1	TGTGCCAGCAGTCTCTTAGATGAGGGGGCCACCACAGATACGCAGTATTTT	CASSLLDEGATTDTQYF
-	TRBJ2-5	TRBV5-1	TRBD2	TGCGCCAGCAGCGAACTTAGCGGGAGCCCGGGAGAGACCCAGTACTTC	CASSELSGSPGETQYF
once	TRBJ2-7	TRBV6-5	-	TGTGCCAGCAGTTACGCTGAGCCGCTGGCGGCCTACGAGCAGTACTTC	CASSYAEPLAAYEQYF
-	TRBJ2-2	TRBV5-1	TRBD1	TGCGCCAGCAGCCCCGGACAGGGTTTTGGCACCGGGGAGCTGTTTTTT	CASSPGQGFGTGELFF
-	TRBJ2-3	TRBV5-1	-	TGCGCCAGCAAGAGGGCCGGGCCCACAGATACGCAGTATTTT	CASKRAGPTDTQYF
-	TRBJ2-4	TRBV27	TRBD1	TGTGCCAGCAGCCTGCATCACAGGGGCGGCATTCAGTACTTC	CASSLHHRGGIQYF